Listed below are T cell receptor beta chains from one sample, sequenced in a study of T cells in Graves' hyperthyroidism and ophthalmopathy. TCRdb re-called the multiplex PCR reads through MiXCR, storing one row per CDR3 protein. The sample holds about 540,000 distinct CDR3 sequences, 46% seen once. Sequencing was carried out using peripheral blood or thyroid tissue (not recorded which). The receptors derive from a woman aged 18-29 years with Graves' hyperthyroidism. CDR3s include the opening cysteine and the closing phenylalanine or tryptophan. Each record gives: clone size, J gene, V gene, D gene, CDR3 DNA, CDR3 protein. A D gene is named only where the DNA matches it firmly. Size is omitted from some rows. Given values are once, few, many or a class for expanded clones.

NA | TRBJ2-2 | TRBV7-2 | TRBD2 | TGTGCCAGCAGCGGTGGACTAGCGGGAGCTGCCGGGGAGCTGTTTTTT | CASSGGLAGAAGELFF
few | TRBJ1-5 | TRBV7-8 | TRBD1 | TGTGCCAGCAGCTTAGTTAGGGGGCCCGTTCAGCCCCAGCATTTT | CASSLVRGPVQPQHF
NA | TRBJ2-7 | TRBV11-1 | NA | TGTGCCAGCAGCGCCTGGAGGGGAAAACGACTTTCCTACGAGCAGTACTTC | CASSAWRGKRLSYEQYF
NA | TRBJ2-7 | TRBV7-8 | NA | TGTGCCAGCAGCCAAAACCCCTTCCATAGCGACGAGCAGTACTTC | CASSQNPFHSDEQYF
NA | TRBJ2-7 | TRBV7-6 | NA | TGTGCCAGCAGCCAAGAGAGACGGGGCCGGGAGCAGTACTTC | CASSQERRGREQYF
NA | TRBJ2-7 | TRBV2 | TRBD1 | TGTGCCAGCAGTGACAGCCGGACAGGGGACTACGAGCAGTACTTC | CASSDSRTGDYEQYF
NA | TRBJ2-6 | TRBV25-1 | NA | TGTGCCAGCAGTGAATCAGGGAGAGATGGGGCCAACGTCCTGACTTTC | CASSESGRDGANVLTF
NA | TRBJ1-4 | TRBV4-2 | TRBD1 | TGTGCCAGCAGCCCGGTGGGACAGGGGATCGAAAAACTGTTTTTT | CASSPVGQGIEKLFF
few | TRBJ1-2 | TRBV7-9 | NA | TGTGCCAGCAGCTTAGCCCCTAGCAGGGCCCGCGGCTACACCTTC | CASSLAPSRARGYTF
few | TRBJ2-6 | TRBV3-1 | NA | TGTGCCAGCAGCCCGTACAGCGTAGGGGGGGCCAACGTCCTGACTTTC | CASSPYSVGGANVLTF
many | TRBJ1-2 | TRBV10-2 | NA | TGCGCCAGCAGTGGGATCGGGGGGAACTATGGCTACACCTTC | CASSGIGGNYGYTF
many | TRBJ1-6 | TRBV2 | NA | TGTGCCAGCAGGGCCGGTTCCTATAATTCACCCCTCCACTTT | CASRAGSYNSPLHF
NA | TRBJ1-2 | TRBV7-6 | NA | TGTGCCAGCAGCCCCCTAAGTGGACTGACTAACTATGGCTACACCTTC | CASSPLSGLTNYGYTF
many | TRBJ2-2 | TRBV10-3 | TRBD2 | TGTGCCATCAATGGACTAGCGGGAGTTTCCCGCGGGGAGCTGTTTTTT | CAINGLAGVSRGELFF
many | TRBJ1-5 | TRBV9 | TRBD1 | TGTGCCAGCAGCGTAGGGGACAGTTGGCAGCCCCAGCATTTT | CASSVGDSWQPQHF
few | TRBJ1-2 | TRBV7-2 | NA | TGTGCCAGCAGCAAAGAAGTCACAAGGAGAGGGGGCTACACCTTC | CASSKEVTRRGGYTF
few | TRBJ1-1 | TRBV7-2 | NA | TGTGCCAGCAGCTACCGTTACAGGGCAAGGTTCACTGAAGCTTTCTTT | CASSYRYRARFTEAFF
few | TRBJ2-5 | TRBV20-1 | NA | TGCAGTGCTAACCGGGACCTGGGGCAAGAGACCCAGTACTTC | CSANRDLGQETQYF
NA | TRBJ1-6 | TRBV20-1 | TRBD1 | TGCAGTGCTTTTCGGACAGGGAGCTCCTATAATTCACCCCTCCACTTT | CSAFRTGSSYNSPLHF
few | TRBJ2-7 | TRBV19 | NA | TGTGCCAGTACCCCCCGGTGGGACGAGAACTACGAGCAGTACTTC | CASTPRWDENYEQYF
many | TRBJ1-1 | TRBV7-3 | TRBD1 | TGTGCCAGCAGCACACAGGGGAGAGACACTGAAGCTTTCTTT | CASSTQGRDTEAFF
NA | TRBJ1-4 | TRBV15 | NA | TGTGCCACCAGCAGAGATCGGGGGGAAAAACTGTTTTTT | CATSRDRGEKLFF
few | TRBJ1-2 | TRBV2 | NA | TGTGCCAGCAATAGGGACGGTGCTAACTATGGCTACACCTTC | CASNRDGANYGYTF
NA | TRBJ2-7 | TRBV25-1 | NA | TGTGCTAGTGGTTTGGGACTCCCCGAGCAGTACTTC | CASGLGLPEQYF
NA | TRBJ2-3 | TRBV7-2 | NA | TGTGCCAGCAGCCCCGGAGGGAGGCGTGAGCAGTATTTT | CASSPGGRREQYF
few | TRBJ2-2 | TRBV19 | TRBD2 | TGTGCCAGTAGTGGCGAAACTAGCGGGACAGGCGGGACCGGGGAGCTGTTTTTT | CASSGETSGTGGTGELFF
many | TRBJ2-5 | TRBV7-3 | NA | TGTGCCAGCAACCGGGGGCGAGGAGAGACCCAGTACTTC | CASNRGRGETQYF
many | TRBJ1-6 | TRBV12-3/TRBV12-4 | NA | TGTGCCAGCAGTGCCGGGGGCGATTCACCCCTCCACTTT | CASSAGGDSPLHF
once | TRBJ2-5 | TRBV11-3 | NA | TGTGCCAGCAGCTTGTATAGGGGGTTAGAGACCCAGTACTTC | CASSLYRGLETQYF
NA | TRBJ2-7 | TRBV20-1 | NA | TGCAGTGCTAGAGGAGGGACGGGCGAGCAGTACTTC | CSARGGTGEQYF
NA | TRBJ1-5 | TRBV6-2/TRBV6-3 | NA | TGTGCCAGCAGTTACGAGCAGGGGTGGGACAATCAGCCCCAGCATTTT | CASSYEQGWDNQPQHF
many | TRBJ1-5 | TRBV24-1 | NA | TGTGCCACCAGAGGGGCTGGCAATCAGCCCCAGCATTTT | CATRGAGNQPQHF
few | TRBJ1-5 | TRBV24-1 | NA | TGTGCCGCCGGGGGCCAACGGGCCCATCAGCCCCAGCATTTT | CAAGGQRAHQPQHF
NA | TRBJ1-6 | TRBV20-1 | NA | TGCAGTGCTACGGGGAAAGGAAATGCGAACTATAATTCACCCCTCCACTTT | CSATGKGNANYNSPLHF
many | TRBJ1-5 | TRBV24-1 | NA | TGTGCCACCAGTGATTCTTATCAGCCCCAGCATTTT | CATSDSYQPQHF
NA | TRBJ1-1 | TRBV13 | NA | TGTGCCAGCAGCTTGAGTTATGAAGCTTTCTTT | CASSLSYEAFF
NA | TRBJ2-5 | TRBV7-9 | NA | TGTGCCAGCAGCACAGGGATTCAAGAGACCCAGTACTTC | CASSTGIQETQYF
NA | TRBJ2-7 | TRBV5-1 | TRBD1 | TGCGCCAGCAGTTTTCCGGGACAGGGGGCCTACGAGCAGTACTTC | CASSFPGQGAYEQYF
NA | TRBJ1-1 | TRBV7-9 | NA | TGTGCCAGCGGCTTAGAGGTGGCAGCTTTCTTT | CASGLEVAAFF
NA | TRBJ2-2 | TRBV6-5 | NA | TGTGCCAGCAGTTATGGGCTAGTTGGCACCGGGGAGCTGTTTTTT | CASSYGLVGTGELFF
many | TRBJ2-7 | TRBV20-1 | NA | TGCAGTGCCATCGTAACTACCAGCTACGAGCAGTACTTC | CSAIVTTSYEQYF
NA | TRBJ1-2 | TRBV9 | NA | TGTGCCAGCAGTGGGACTACCTATGGCTACACCTTC | CASSGTTYGYTF
few | TRBJ2-5 | TRBV7-9 | NA | TGTGCCAGCAGCTTGGATGGCCGCCCAGGAGAGACCCAGTACTTC | CASSLDGRPGETQYF
NA | TRBJ1-4 | TRBV5-1 | NA | TGCGCCAGCAGGAGAGAAGGAGGTAATGAAAAACTGTTTTTT | CASRREGGNEKLFF
NA | TRBJ2-5 | TRBV2 | TRBD1 | TGTGCCATTACGGACAGGGCGAACCAGCCCCAGTACTTC | CAITDRANQPQYF
few | TRBJ1-3 | TRBV20-1 | NA | TGCAGTGCTGGCTCTGGAAACACCATATATTTT | CSAGSGNTIYF
few | TRBJ2-5 | TRBV6-6 | NA | TGTGCCATCAGCCGATCGGAGGGGGCGCCGGAGACCCAGTACTTC | CAISRSEGAPETQYF
many | TRBJ2-2 | TRBV15 | NA | TGTGCCACCAACGGGATTAACACCGGGGAGCTGTTTTTT | CATNGINTGELFF